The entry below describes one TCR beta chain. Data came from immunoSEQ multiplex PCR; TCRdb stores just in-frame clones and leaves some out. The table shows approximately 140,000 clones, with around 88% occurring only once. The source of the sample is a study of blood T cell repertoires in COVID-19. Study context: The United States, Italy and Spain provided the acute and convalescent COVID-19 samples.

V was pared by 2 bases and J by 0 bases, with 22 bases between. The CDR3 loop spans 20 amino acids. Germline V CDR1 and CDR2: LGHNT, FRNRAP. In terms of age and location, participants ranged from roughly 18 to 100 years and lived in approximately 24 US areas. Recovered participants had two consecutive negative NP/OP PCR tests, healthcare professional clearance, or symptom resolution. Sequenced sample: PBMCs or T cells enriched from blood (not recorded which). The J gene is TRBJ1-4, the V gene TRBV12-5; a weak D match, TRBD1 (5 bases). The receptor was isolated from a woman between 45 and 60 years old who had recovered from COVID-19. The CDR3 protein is CASGLSPLARADATNEKLFF. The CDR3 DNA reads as TGTGCTAGTGGTTTGTCCCCTCTGGCCAGGGCAGACGCAACTAATGAAAAACTGTTTTTT.